These T cell receptor beta chains were read from a single sample in a study of CD8 T cells in ankylosing spondylitis. TCRdb recomputed calls from the 5' RACE reads with MiXCR, one row per CDR3 protein. This repertoire shows about 540,000 distinct CDR3 sequences, more than 9.5% found once; its top ten account for 6.8%. Sample: blood, either unsorted or a sorted T cell fraction (not recorded which). The source of these receptors is a male donor with ankylosing spondylitis. Each CDR3 is given with its conserved first and last residue. The order of the fields is V gene, D gene, clone size, J gene, CDR3 DNA, CDR3 protein. A D gene is named only where the DNA matches it firmly. Rows may omit the clone size; those that give it use once, few, many or a size class.

TRBV11-3,-,-,TRBJ2-2,TGTGCCAGCAGCCGCGGAAGGTCGGTCACCGGGGAGCTGTTTTTT,CASSRGRSVTGELFF
TRBV11-2,-,few,TRBJ1-2,TGTGCCAGCAGCCCCCACGCGGGGAACTATGGCTACACCTTC,CASSPHAGNYGYTF
TRBV27,-,few,TRBJ1-2,TGTGCCAGCAGTTATGGGTTCGGCAGGGCCCATAACTATGGCTACACCTTC,CASSYGFGRAHNYGYTF
TRBV20-1,TRBD1,-,TRBJ1-3,TGCAGTGCTAAGACAGGGGGGGGAAACACCATATATTTT,CSAKTGGGNTIYF
TRBV20-1,TRBD2,-,TRBJ2-1,TGCAGTGCTAGACCCCCGGGACTAGCAGCCTACAATGAGCAGTTCTTC,CSARPPGLAAYNEQFF
TRBV7-8,-,few,TRBJ2-4,TGTGCCAGCAGCTTAGATGTGGCTATAGCCAAAAACATTCAGTACTTC,CASSLDVAIAKNIQYF
TRBV11-2,TRBD1,-,TRBJ2-7,TGTGCCAGCAGCCCCGACCGGGACAGGGCTTACGAGCAGTACTTC,CASSPDRDRAYEQYF
TRBV4-1,-,few,TRBJ2-3,TGCGCCAGCAGCCAAGGGGAGCGTCTATTTACAGATACGCAGTATTTT,CASSQGERLFTDTQYF
TRBV7-2,-,-,TRBJ2-3,TGTGCCAGCAGCTTAAATTCTCTAGCTAGCACAGATACGCAGTATTTT,CASSLNSLASTDTQYF
TRBV12-3/TRBV12-4,TRBD1,many,TRBJ2-7,TGTGCCAGCAGTTTAGGGACAGGGCAGGCTTACGAGCAGTACTTC,CASSLGTGQAYEQYF
TRBV7-9,TRBD1,few,TRBJ2-7,TGTGCCAGCAGTCGAGGGACAGAGATCAGCCTCCCTTACGAGCAGTACTTC,CASSRGTEISLPYEQYF
TRBV13,TRBD2,-,TRBJ2-5,TGTGCCAGCAGCCCCGGGAGGAGAGGGGAGACCCAGTACTTC,CASSPGRRGETQYF
TRBV20-1,-,few,TRBJ1-1,TGCAGTGCTAGATCCGCCCACGCGAACACTGAAGCTTTCTTT,CSARSAHANTEAFF
TRBV7-9,TRBD1,few,TRBJ2-5,TGTGCCAGCAGCCCCCGGGACAGGGGGATGGAGACCCAGTACTTC,CASSPRDRGMETQYF
TRBV18,-,few,TRBJ2-5,TGTGCCAGCTCACCACCTCGGACACTGTACCAAGAGACCCAGTACTTC,CASSPPRTLYQETQYF
TRBV2,-,few,TRBJ2-1,TGTGCCAGCAGTGGACTATCGGGAGAGCAGTTCTTC,CASSGLSGEQFF
TRBV5-6,-,-,TRBJ2-7,TGTGCCAGCAGCCCCCCCCGCAGGGGCTATTTCGACGAGCAGTACTTC,CASSPPRRGYFDEQYF
TRBV6-2/TRBV6-3,-,-,TRBJ2-7,TGTGCCAGCAGTACTACCGGGACATCCCTACGATGGCAGTACTTC,CASSTTGTSLRWQYF
TRBV7-9,-,few,TRBJ2-1,TGTGCCAGCAGCTTACTGCTAGACGCCCACAATGAGCAGTTCTTC,CASSLLLDAHNEQFF
TRBV7-9,TRBD1,few,TRBJ2-2,TGTGCCAGCAGTGTAACAGGGGTTTTGCCCAACACCGGGGAGCTGTTTTTT,CASSVTGVLPNTGELFF
TRBV7-2,-,-,TRBJ2-1,TGTGCCAGCAGCAATCGACGAGGCCCGGGCTACAATGAGCAGTTCTTC,CASSNRRGPGYNEQFF
TRBV15,TRBD2,few,TRBJ2-7,TGTGCCACCAGCATACTAGCGGGAGTGCAGTACTTC,CATSILAGVQYF
TRBV24-1,-,few,TRBJ2-2,TGTGCCACGGCGGGGTCCTGGAACACCGGGGAGCTGTTTTTT,CATAGSWNTGELFF
TRBV3-1,-,-,TRBJ1-4,TGTGCCAGCAGCCAAGTTGCCGTGGGTGAAAAACTGTTTTTT,CASSQVAVGEKLFF
TRBV7-9,-,-,TRBJ1-1,TGTGCCAGCAGCTTGCTCCGGGGTTCCAGCACTGAAGCTTTCTTT,CASSLLRGSSTEAFF
TRBV20-1,-,few,TRBJ2-1,TGCAGTGCTAGTTCCCGGGGGCCGGATAACAATGAGCAGTTCTTC,CSASSRGPDNNEQFF
TRBV5-1,-,-,TRBJ2-7,TGCGCCAGCAGCACTTCCAGGCTAGAAGAGCAGTACTTC,CASSTSRLEEQYF
TRBV11-2,-,-,TRBJ1-2,TGTGCCAGCAGCTTAGATATTTCGGGACGGTGGATGTTC,CASSLDISGRWMF
TRBV20-1,TRBD2,-,TRBJ2-3,TGCAGTGCTGTAGCGGGAGCGGGTGCAGATACGCAGTATTTT,CSAVAGAGADTQYF
TRBV7-9,TRBD1,many,TRBJ2-2,TGTGCCAGCACCGGGACAGTGAACACCGGGGAGCTGTTTTTT,CASTGTVNTGELFF
TRBV7-9,TRBD2,-,TRBJ2-2,TGTGCCGCCCCTGGCGGGAGGGCCTCGAACACCGGGGAGCTGTTTTTT,CAAPGGRASNTGELFF
TRBV12-3/TRBV12-4,TRBD1,-,TRBJ2-3,TGTGCCAGCAGTTCCAGTCGACAGGGAGCCACAGATACGCAGTATTTT,CASSSSRQGATDTQYF
TRBV27,TRBD1,-,TRBJ1-2,TGTGCCAGCAGAAAAGGGACAGTTAACTATGGCTACACCTTC,CASRKGTVNYGYTF
TRBV30,-,few,TRBJ1-1,TGTGCCTGGAGTGGGACGGCGAACACTGAAGCTTTCTTT,CAWSGTANTEAFF
TRBV30,-,few,TRBJ1-2,TGTGCCTGGAGTGTACTATCTGGTCAGGGCTACACCTTC,CAWSVLSGQGYTF
TRBV4-1,-,-,TRBJ2-5,TGCGCCAGCAGCCAAGAACGTCGGGAGCAAGAGACCCAGTACTTC,CASSQERREQETQYF